These 29 T cell receptor beta chains originate from one sample sequenced in a study of response to subunit inactivated influenza vaccine. One entry per CDR3 protein, called by TCRdb with MiXCR from the RT-PCR reads. The sample lists about 800,000 distinct CDR3 sequences; over 20% were seen once. The sequenced sample was PBMCs from blood, obtained more than 4 days after vaccination. The receptor set was obtained from a man aged 50-59 years who received an inactivated influenza vaccine.

The chain joins TRBV11-2 to TRBJ2-7; a weak D match, TRBD1 (5 bases). CDR1 SGHAT and CDR2 FQNNGV come from the germline V gene. The CDR3 runs 14 residues. V was pared by 0 bases and J by 5 bases, with 11 bases between. Here the CDR3 reads CASSLDPRVHEQYF. CDR3 DNA sequence: TGTGCCAGCAGCTTAGATCCCAGGGTCCACGAGCAGTACTTC.

This chain links TRBV7-9 with TRBJ2-3, with 7 nucleotides matching TRBD2. CDR3 length equals 15 residues. Unmatched junction bases numbered 6, after V lost 5 bases and J lost 1 base. Germline CDR1 reads SEHNR; CDR2 reads FQNEAQ (reference sequence). The CDR3 DNA is TGTGCCAGCAGCGGGAGGGGCGGGGGCACAGATACGCAGTATTTT. Translating it yields CASSGRGGGTDTQYF.

As for this clonotype: The junction and the germline gene differ at one end; a read error may be behind it. This chain links TRBV2 with TRBJ2-1; 7 bases agree with TRBD2. Germline-derived CDR1 and CDR2 are SNHLY and FYNNEI. The CDR3 runs to 17 residues. The CDR3 DNA sequence: TGTGTCAGCAGGTGGGCCGGGCTAGCGGACTCCTACAATGAGCAGTTCTTC. It codes for CVSRWAGLADSYNEQFF. The full variable domain, in which reference TRBV2 and TRBJ2-1 provide the parts outside the CDR3, is EPEVTQTPSHQVTQMGQEVILRCVPISNHLYFYWYRQILGQKVEFLVSFYNNEISEKSEIFDDQFSVERPDGSNFTLKIRSTKLEDSAMYFCVSRWAGLADSYNEQFFGPGTRLTVL.

In its sample, this clonotype was seen a few times. The rearrangement joins TRBV10-3 to TRBJ1-4, with D unresolved. V shed 0 bases and J shed 0 bases, with 11 bases lying between them. Looked up from germline, CDR1 is ENHRY and CDR2 is SYGVKD. CDR3 length: 17 amino acids. The chain's CDR3 is CAISESVQSATNEKLFF. CDR3 nucleotides: TGTGCCATCAGTGAGTCTGTGCAGAGTGCAACTAATGAAAAACTGTTTTTT.

A few counts support this clonotype. The chain recombines TRBV6-1 with TRBJ2-5, with 9 bases matching TRBD2. The V gene end was trimmed by 3 bases and the J gene end by 5 bases; junction bases not matched to a gene: 1. CDR1 and CDR2 (germline): MNHNS, SASEGT. The CDR3 has 13 amino acids. The CDR3 protein is CASSEGLAETQYF. CDR3 coding DNA: TGTGCCAGCAGTGAGGGACTAGCCGAGACCCAGTACTTC.

This clonotype showed up just a few times. This chain joins TRBV15 and TRBJ2-3; TRBD2 aligns across 9 bases. Germline V gene lookup returns CDR1 LNHNV and CDR2 YYDKDF (reference sequence). The CDR3 has 16 residues. Losses at the gene ends were 0 bases for V and 4 bases for J; bases not matched to a gene: 5. This CDR3 reads CATSRDSRGGADTQYF. DNA for the CDR3: TGTGCCACCAGCAGAGATTCGCGGGGGGGCGCAGATACGCAGTATTTT.

The chain employs TRBV20-1 and TRBJ2-7; D is perhaps TRBD1 (5 bases). The ends were cut back, 6 bases at V and 1 base at J, with 16 bases in the middle. The V gene's germline CDR1 is DFQATT and CDR2 SNEGSKA (reference sequence). The CDR3 has 14 amino acids. CDR3 protein: CSARQDKKSYEQYF. The CDR3 DNA sequence: TGCAGTGCCAGGCAGGACAAGAAATCCTACGAGCAGTACTTC.

This clonotype has at least ten counts. The junction departs from germline at one end; a sequencing error may be responsible. V is TRBV11-2 and J is TRBJ2-1, with 7 nucleotides matching TRBD1. CDR3 length: 14 amino acids. CDR1 and CDR2 (germline): SGHAT, FQNNGV. The CDR3 nucleotides read TGTGCCAGCAGCCGCGAACGACTGGGGACAGTTACGCTCTTC. This gives the protein CASSRERLGTVTLF.

This clonotype turned up a few times. This sequence joins TRBV20-1 and TRBJ2-3; TRBD2 agrees at 10 bases. There are 16 residues in the CDR3. V shed 3 bases and J 5 bases; nucleotides not matched to a gene: 11. Per germline, CDR1 DFQATT and CDR2 SNEGSKA (reference sequence). The CDR3 spells CSASVGSGRRGDTQYF. In DNA, the CDR3 is TGCAGTGCTAGCGTAGGTAGCGGGAGGAGGGGAGATACGCAGTATTTT.

This clonotype was seen only a few times. The J gene is TRBJ1-4, the V gene TRBV4-1, with no clear D. Germline V gene data show CDR1 as MGHRA and CDR2 as YSYEKL. The CDR3 runs 13 residues. With 1 base removed from V and 5 bases from J, the gap between germline ends came to 5 bases. Written as DNA, the CDR3 is TGCGCCAGCAGCCAAGCAGTGAATGAAAAACTGTTTTTT. It translates to CASSQAVNEKLFF.

This chain uses TRBV7-2 with TRBJ2-3; 12 nucleotides line up with TRBD2. The V gene end was trimmed by 1 base and the J gene end by 1 base; junction bases not matched to a gene: 3. This CDR3 is 17 amino acids long. From germline, CDR1 is SGHTA and CDR2 FQGNSA. The CDR3 DNA sequence: TGTGCCAGCAGCTTAGTGGCTAGCGGGGGGGGCACAGATACGCAGTATTTT. Encoded protein: CASSLVASGGGTDTQYF.

In this sample, this clonotype turned up a few times. The chain has TRBV7-6 and TRBJ1-2, with D uncertain. Trimming took 1 base from V and 6 from J, leaving 12 bases between them. Germline V lookup: CDR1 SGHVS, CDR2 FNYEAQ. The CDR3 loop spans 14 amino acids. The CDR3 loop reads CASSLGRLEDGYTF. Here the CDR3 DNA reads TGTGCCAGCAGCTTAGGGCGCTTAGAGGATGGCTACACCTTC.

The table lists this clonotype with many counts. This chain links TRBV12-3 or TRBV12-4 with TRBJ2-1, with 14 bases matching TRBD2. V lost 6 bases, J lost 6 bases, and 4 bases stayed unmatched. The CDR3 length is 15 residues. CDR3 region: CASRPGLAGANEQFF. The CDR3 DNA follows: TGTGCCAGCAGGCCGGGACTAGCGGGGGCCAATGAGCAGTTCTTC.

This clonotype was seen a few times. CDR3 DNA: TGTGCCAGCAGTTACTCCGGGGATGGCACCGGGGAGCTGTTTTTT. Translation: CASSYSGDGTGELFF. This rearrangement joins TRBV6-5 to TRBJ2-2; D might be TRBD2 (5 bases). CDR3 length equals 15 residues. Germline CDR1 and CDR2: MNHEY and SVGAGI. Trimming removed 0 bases from V and 4 bases from J, with 9 bases in between.

This chain uses TRBV5-1 with TRBJ2-3; no clear D. The CDR3 is 14 residues long. CDR1 and CDR2 (germline): SGHRS, YFSETQ. V gave up 0 bases and J gave up 3 bases, with 8 bases separating them. The CDR3 DNA sequence: TGCGCCAGCAGCTTGGCTACAGAAACAGATACGCAGTATTTT. Encoded protein: CASSLATETDTQYF.

This chain connects TRBV6-1 to TRBJ2-3; tentative D call: TRBD1 (5 bases). This CDR3 region has 13 residues. The germline gives CDR1 MNHNS, CDR2 SASEGT. V was trimmed by 7 bases and J by 3 bases, leaving 11 bases between them. The CDR3 DNA reads as TGTGCCAGCACTAGGGGCCTGACAGATACGCAGTATTTT. As protein: CASTRGLTDTQYF.

Points on this clonotype: This may stem from a read error, because a much larger clone lies one nucleotide away. The chain recombines TRBV2 with TRBJ2-5, with unresolved D. The CDR3 has 11 amino acids. Trimming left V 3 bases short and J 5 bases short, with 4 bases between. Germline assignment: CDR1 SNHLY and CDR2 FYNNEI. DNA of the CDR3: TGTGCCAGCAGTGATTTTGAGACCCAGTACTTC. It encodes CASSDFETQYF.

This chain links TRBV3-1 with TRBJ2-5; 8 bases align to TRBD1. The V gene end was trimmed by 3 bases and the J gene end by 1 base; junction bases not matched to a gene: 4. Germline V lookup: CDR1 LGHDT, CDR2 YNNKEL (reference sequence). The CDR3 extends over 15 amino acids. CDR3 sequence (DNA): TGTGCCAGCAGCCACAGGGGGCTCCTCCAAGAGACCCAGTACTTC. It is translated as CASSHRGLLQETQYF.

This clonotype was seen a handful of times. The chain combines TRBV12-3 or TRBV12-4 with TRBJ1-1; D is undetermined. V lost 3 bases and J 3 bases, leaving 8 bases between the germline ends. There are 13 residues in the CDR3. The CDR3 region has the DNA TGTGCCAGCAGTTTTGGCCTGGACACTGAAGCTTTCTTT. Amino acids: CASSFGLDTEAFF.

This clonotype was counted ten times or more. V is TRBV12-3 or TRBV12-4 and J is TRBJ2-5; the D gene could be TRBD1 or TRBD2 (6 bases each). Trimming cost V 4 bases and J 5 bases, with 11 bases left between them. The CDR3 runs 13 residues. CDR3: CASSSGEVETQYF. Written as DNA, the CDR3 is TGTGCCAGCAGTTCAGGGGAGGTGGAGACCCAGTACTTC.

The chain couples TRBV19 to TRBJ2-1; possibly TRBD1 for D (5 bases). CDR3 length: 14 residues. Trimming took 1 base from V and 5 from J, leaving 9 bases between them. Germline V gene sequence: CDR1 LNHDA, CDR2 SQIVND (reference sequence). For the CDR3, the DNA is TGTGCCAGTAGTATAGGACAGCGAAACAATGAGCAGTTCTTC. It is translated as CASSIGQRNNEQFF.

In its sample, this clonotype was seen a few times. The rearrangement uses TRBV7-2 and TRBJ2-3; 8 bases map to TRBD2. The CDR3 loop spans 16 amino acids. Losses at the gene ends were 4 bases for V and 3 bases for J; bases not matched to a gene: 9. CDR1 SGHTA and CDR2 FQGNSA come from the germline V gene. The chain's CDR3 is CASSSAGGRPTDTQYF. In DNA form, the CDR3 reads TGTGCCAGCAGCTCCGCGGGGGGCCGGCCAACAGATACGCAGTATTTT.

The chain employs TRBV6-5 and TRBJ2-7; TRBD2 matches 8 bases. Germline V lookup: CDR1 MNHEY, CDR2 SVGAGI. The trim removed 0 bases at V and 3 bases at J, leaving 4 bases unmatched. The CDR3 runs to 15 residues. DNA of the CDR3: TGTGCCAGCAGTTACTCTTTAGCGGGAAGCTACGAGCAGTACTTC. It translates to CASSYSLAGSYEQYF.

This clonotype occurred a few times. The chain uses TRBV7-2 and TRBJ1-1, with TRBD1 as a possible D gene (5 bases). V shed 4 bases and J shed 2 bases, with 11 bases lying between them. Germline V gene data show CDR1 as SGHTA and CDR2 as FQGNSA. The CDR3 contains 14 residues. The CDR3 bases are TGTGCCAGCAGCTGGGGCGCCTCAAACACTGAAGCTTTCTTT. Amino acid sequence: CASSWGASNTEAFF.

This chain links TRBV2 with TRBJ2-7, with D unclear. Trimming left V 8 bases short and J 3 bases short, with 8 bases between. This CDR3 is built from 11 residues. Germline V gene data show CDR1 as SNHLY and CDR2 as FYNNEI. In nucleotides, the CDR3 is TGTGCCAGCCATAGCAGCTACGAGCAGTACTTC. Residues: CASHSSYEQYF.

This clonotype was seen a few times. The V and J genes are TRBV5-1 and TRBJ2-7, with D perhaps matching TRBD1 (6 bases). This CDR3 spans 14 amino acids. Trimming shortened V by 4 bases and J by 3 bases, and 14 bases separated the two germline ends. The germline V gene has CDR1 SGHRS and CDR2 YFSETQ. CDR3 region: CASSLRTEDYEQYF. The CDR3 DNA is TGCGCCAGCAGCCTACGGACAGAGGACTACGAGCAGTACTTC. The full variable domain, with the rest looked up from reference TRBV5-1 and TRBJ2-7, is KAGVTQTPRYLIKTRGQQVTLSCSPISGHRSVSWYQQTPGQGLQFLFEYFSETQRNKGNFPGRFSGRQFSNSRSEMNVSTLELGDSALYLCASSLRTEDYEQYFGPGTRLTVT.

This clonotype was detected a few times. The chain recombines TRBV20-1 with TRBJ2-3, with D unresolved. Trimming took off 1 base at V and 4 bases at J, with 9 bases between the two ends. Germline V gene lookup returns CDR1 DFQATT and CDR2 SNEGSKA (reference sequence). The CDR3 is 13 amino acids. The CDR3 nucleotides read TGCAGTGCTAGAGTTAGTTGGGCAGATACGCAGTATTTT. It translates to CSARVSWADTQYF.

This clonotype showed up just a few times. The rearrangement uses TRBV7-2 and TRBJ2-3; unclear D gene. Germline CDR1 SGHTA, CDR2 FQGNSA. This CDR3 has 13 amino acids. Trimming shortened V by 3 bases and J by 4 bases, and 8 bases separated the two germline ends. The CDR3 region has the DNA TGTGCCAGCAGCTTGAGGTTCCCAGATACGCAGTATTTT. It yields the protein CASSLRFPDTQYF.

The sample holds a few counts of this clonotype. V gene TRBV4-3 combines with J gene TRBJ2-1, with D perhaps assigned TRBD1 or TRBD2 (5 bases each). CDR1 is LGHNA and CDR2 is YSLEER in the germline V gene. With 0 bases removed from V and 4 bases from J, the gap between germline ends came to 13 bases. The CDR3 contains 16 residues. The CDR3 DNA follows: TGCGCCAGCAGCCAAGATAGGGACGGTTCTTACAATGAGCAGTTCTTC. Its protein is CASSQDRDGSYNEQFF.